This T cell receptor (beta chain) appears in the sequencing data of a study of blood T cell repertoires in COVID-19. Measured with immunoSEQ multiplex PCR; TCRdb has only the in-frame clones, and not every one. This sample yields roughly 100,000 clones, of which 75% to 90% are seen a single time; over 20% belongs to the top ten. CDR3 size: 14 residues. Looked up from germline, CDR1 is MDHEN and CDR2 is SYDVKM. With 6 bases removed from V and 0 bases from J, the gap between germline ends came to 12 bases. The TCR sequence derives from a man in his 60s with acute or convalescent COVID-19. The V call is TRBV28, the J call TRBJ2-7; the D is unclear. The specimen sequenced was peripheral blood. The CDR3 bases are TGTGCCAGCAGCCCTGGCGGCGTCTCCTACGAGCAGTACTTC. It codes for CASSPGGVSYEQYF.